The TCR beta chain under discussion was sequenced for a study of blood T cell repertoires in COVID-19. To note about this clone: Other nucleotide sequences from this sample produce the same CDR3.

Profiling relied on immunoSEQ multiplex PCR, and the TCRdb table lists in-frame clones only, not all of them. The sample consists of a few hundred thousand clones, around 85% of them appearing once. Trimming stripped 0 bases from V and 2 bases from J, with 8 bases between. The CDR3 is made up of 14 amino acids. Germline CDR1 SGDLS, CDR2 YYNGEE. Material: peripheral blood. The TCR originated in a human donor in a cohort sampled during active COVID-19. V is TRBV9 and J is TRBJ2-5, with TRBD1 as a possible D gene (6 bases). CDR3 amino acids: CASSVEGGQETQYF. The CDR3 nucleotides read TGTGCCAGCAGCGTAGAAGGGGGTCAAGAGACCCAGTACTTC.